The present entry profiles one T cell receptor beta chain with its context. What it binds is unknown. V dropped 6 bases and J dropped 0; count of bases not matched to a gene: 5. The germline V gene encodes CDR1 SNHLY and CDR2 FYNNEI. The length of the CDR3 is 17 residues. The lymph nodes were axillary draining lymph nodes from breast cancer patients. This sample is part of a study of breast tumors, draining lymph nodes, adjacent tissues. Points from the study as a whole: Data fit most tumor T cells coming from lymph node, expanding in tumor. Compared with basal-like, luminal-like tumors shared significantly more repertoire with nontumor tissue. That most tumor T cells come from lymph nodes remained unproven. Tumor repertoires ranked between lymph nodes and nontumor tissue in diversity, with V and J gene preferences.

In TCRdb, the multiplex PCR reads were re-called with MiXCR into one record per CDR3 protein. The data hold some 150,000 distinct CDR3 sequences, with more than 20% observed a single time. The chain uses TRBV2 and TRBJ2-1, with 13 bases matching TRBD2. This TCR was sampled from a female donor with breast cancer. Some clones in this sample may be carry-over from other donors' samples. The material sequenced was axillary lymph node tissue. The CDR3 loop is CASRARTSGSSYNEQFF. The CDR3 coding sequence is TGTGCCAGCAGGGCCCGGACTAGCGGGAGCTCCTACAATGAGCAGTTCTTC. Full variable domain (missing parts from reference TRBV2 and TRBJ2-1): EPEVTQTPSHQVTQMGQEVILRCVPISNHLYFYWYRQILGQKVEFLVSFYNNEISEKSEIFDDQFSVERPDGSNFTLKIRSTKLEDSAMYFCASRARTSGSSYNEQFFGPGTRLTVL.